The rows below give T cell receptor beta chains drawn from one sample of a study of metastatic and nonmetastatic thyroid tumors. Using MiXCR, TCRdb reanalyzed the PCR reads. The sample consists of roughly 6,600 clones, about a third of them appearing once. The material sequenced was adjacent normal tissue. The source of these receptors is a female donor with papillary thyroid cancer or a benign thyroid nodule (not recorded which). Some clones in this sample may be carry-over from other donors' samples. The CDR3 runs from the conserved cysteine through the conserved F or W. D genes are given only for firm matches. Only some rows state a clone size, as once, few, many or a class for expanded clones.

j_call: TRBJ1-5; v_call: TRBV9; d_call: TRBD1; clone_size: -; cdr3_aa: CASSVVFKDRACGNQPQHF; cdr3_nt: TGTGCCAGCAGCGTAGTTTTCAAGGACAGGGCGTGTGGCAATCAGCCCCAGCATTTT
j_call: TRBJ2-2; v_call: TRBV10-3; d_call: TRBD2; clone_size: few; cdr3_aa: CAISESTSGRAAGELFF; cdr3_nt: TGTGCCATCAGTGAGTCGACTAGCGGGAGGGCCGCCGGGGAGCTGTTTTTT
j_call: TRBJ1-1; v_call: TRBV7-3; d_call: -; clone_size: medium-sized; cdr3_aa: CASSRFGKRDTEAFF; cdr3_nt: TGTGCCAGCAGCAGATTCGGGAAGCGGGACACTGAAGCTTTCTTT
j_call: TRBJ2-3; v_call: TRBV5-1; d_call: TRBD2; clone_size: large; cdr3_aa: CASSLGLGGGPARGTQYF; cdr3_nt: TGCGCCAGCAGCTTGGGGTTGGGCGGGGGGCCCGCCCGGGGGACGCAGTATTTT
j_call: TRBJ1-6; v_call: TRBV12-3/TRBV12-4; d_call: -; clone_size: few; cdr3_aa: CASSLTPFGNSPLHF; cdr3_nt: TGTGCCAGCAGTTTAACGCCGTTTGGGAATTCACCCCTCCACTTT
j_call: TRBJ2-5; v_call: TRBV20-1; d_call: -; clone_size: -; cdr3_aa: CSARGETGTAETQYF; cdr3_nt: TGCAGTGCTAGGGGGGAGACAGGCACCGCGGAGACCCAGTACTTC
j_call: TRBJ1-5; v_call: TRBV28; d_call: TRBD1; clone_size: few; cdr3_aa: CASSLLGQGGQPQHF; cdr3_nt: TGTGCCAGCAGTTTATTGGGACAGGGTGGGCAGCCCCAGCATTTT
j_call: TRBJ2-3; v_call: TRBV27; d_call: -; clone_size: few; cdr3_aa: CASSPLDRPGTDTQYF; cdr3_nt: TGTGCCAGCAGTCCCCTGGACCGACCTGGCACAGATACGCAGTATTTT
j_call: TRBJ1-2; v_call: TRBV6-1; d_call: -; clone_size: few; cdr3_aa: CASSRNEQANYGYTF; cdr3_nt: TGTGCCAGCAGCCGGAACGAACAAGCTAACTATGGCTACACCTTC
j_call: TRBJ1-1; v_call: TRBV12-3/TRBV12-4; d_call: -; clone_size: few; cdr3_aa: CASSLGRVNTEAFF; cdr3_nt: TGTGCCAGCAGTTTGGGCAGAGTGAACACTGAAGCTTTCTTT
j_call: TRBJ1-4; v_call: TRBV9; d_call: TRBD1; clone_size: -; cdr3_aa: CASSVAGGEATNEKLFF; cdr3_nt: TGTGCCAGCAGCGTAGCAGGGGGCGAGGCAACTAATGAAAAACTGTTTTTT
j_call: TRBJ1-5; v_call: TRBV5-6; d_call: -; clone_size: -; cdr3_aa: CASSRLLEGNQPQHF; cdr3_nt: TGTGCCAGCAGTCGCCTTTTGGAGGGCAATCAGCCCCAGCATTTT
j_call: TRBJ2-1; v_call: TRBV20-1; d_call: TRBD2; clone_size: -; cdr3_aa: CSAPRTGGNEQFF; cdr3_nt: TGCAGTGCTCCTAGAACGGGAGGAAATGAGCAGTTCTTC
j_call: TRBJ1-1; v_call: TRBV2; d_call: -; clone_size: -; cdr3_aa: CASSELEDTEAFF; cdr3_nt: TGTGCCAGCAGTGAGCTCGAGGACACTGAAGCTTTCTTT
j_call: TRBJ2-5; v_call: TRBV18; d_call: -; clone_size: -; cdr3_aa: CASSPRWGPQETQYF; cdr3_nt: TGTGCCAGCTCACCACGGTGGGGTCCCCAAGAGACCCAGTACTTC
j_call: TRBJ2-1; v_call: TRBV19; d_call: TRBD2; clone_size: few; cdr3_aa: CASSIGLAGTEQFF; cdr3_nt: TGTGCCAGTAGTATTGGACTAGCGGGAACTGAGCAGTTCTTC
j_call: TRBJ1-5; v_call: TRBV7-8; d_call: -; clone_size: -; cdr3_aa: CASSLDGGPNSNHPQHF; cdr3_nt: TGTGCCAGCAGCTTAGATGGGGGCCCTAATAGCAATCACCCCCAGCATTTT
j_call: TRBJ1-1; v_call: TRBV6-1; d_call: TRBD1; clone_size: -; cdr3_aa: CASTVTGVAEAFF; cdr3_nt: TGTGCCAGCACCGTCACAGGGGTGGCTGAAGCTTTCTTT
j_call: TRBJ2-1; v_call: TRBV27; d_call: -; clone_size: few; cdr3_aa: CASSPSNYNEQFF; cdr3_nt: TGTGCCAGCAGTCCCTCTAACTACAATGAGCAGTTCTTC
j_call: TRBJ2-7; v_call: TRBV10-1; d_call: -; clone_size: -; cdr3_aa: CASKVPGQGGEQYF; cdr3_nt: TGCGCCAGCAAAGTCCCCGGGCAGGGGGGCGAGCAGTACTTC
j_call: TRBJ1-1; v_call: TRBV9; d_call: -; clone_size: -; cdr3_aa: CASSVGGGLNTEAFF; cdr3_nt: TGTGCCAGCAGCGTAGGTGGGGGGCTGAACACTGAAGCTTTCTTT
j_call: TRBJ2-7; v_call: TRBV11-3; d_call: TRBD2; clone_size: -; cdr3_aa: CASSRDVGSGGYEQYF; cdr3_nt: TGTGCCAGCAGTCGGGACGTGGGCAGCGGGGGATACGAGCAGTACTTC
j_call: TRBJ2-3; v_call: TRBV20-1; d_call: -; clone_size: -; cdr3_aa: CSAPLVTDTQYF; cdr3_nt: TGCAGTGCCCCCCTAGTGACAGATACGCAGTATTTT
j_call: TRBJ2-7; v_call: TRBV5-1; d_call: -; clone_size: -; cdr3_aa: CASSSKGLDEQYF; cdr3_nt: TGCGCCAGCAGCTCAAAGGGACTGGACGAGCAGTACTTC
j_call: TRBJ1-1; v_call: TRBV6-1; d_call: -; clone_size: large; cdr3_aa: CASSHSQANTEAFF; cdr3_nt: TGTGCCAGCAGCCACTCACAGGCTAACACTGAAGCTTTCTTT
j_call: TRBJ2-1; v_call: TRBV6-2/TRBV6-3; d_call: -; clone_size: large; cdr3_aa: CASSPLRGDTNEQFF; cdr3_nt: TGTGCCAGCAGTCCTCTTAGGGGGGACACCAATGAGCAGTTCTTC
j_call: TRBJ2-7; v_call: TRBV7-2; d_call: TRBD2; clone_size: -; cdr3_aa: CASSLGSAGALEQYF; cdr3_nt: TGTGCCAGCAGCTTGGGGTCTGCGGGAGCCCTGGAGCAGTACTTC
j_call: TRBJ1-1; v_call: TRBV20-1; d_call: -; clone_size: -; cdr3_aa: CSAIPNTEAFF; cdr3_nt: TGCAGTGCTATCCCGAACACTGAAGCTTTCTTT